This T cell receptor beta chain was identified in a study of T cells expressing NK-cell markers. Background on the study: The TCR beta repertoires were obtained from sorted CD3+CD56+NKG2C+, CD3+CD56+NKG2C- and CD3+CD56-NKG2C+ T cells.

Study-wide points: In roughly six donors, dominant NKG2C+ clonotypes were about 1.0-8% of CD8+ T cells. HCMV specificity of the expanded NKG2C+ T cell clones was not established.

With respect to this clonotype: What it binds is not known.

The germline gives CDR1 SGHTA, CDR2 FQGNSA. This CDR3 has 16 amino acids. Production of TCR beta cDNA relied on 5'RACE template switching with UMIs. TCRdb reprocessed the 5' RACE reads; each CDR3 protein has one entry and no DNA is given. The specimen's table records some 16,000 distinct CDR3 sequences. The sequence was collected from a man aged 18 to 69 in good health. The sequenced sample was blood T cells: a sorted CD56 or NKG2C T cell subset, CD4+ or CD8+ T cells, or bulk PBMC T cells (not recorded which). J is TRBJ1-6 and V is TRBV7-2; TCRdb's assignment of TRBD1 cannot be checked, as there is no DNA. CDR3 sequence reads: CASSLRGQGVGSPLHF.